This T cell receptor beta chain comes out of a study of cytomegalovirus exposure and HLA in healthy donors. Germline V gene data show CDR1 as SGDLS and CDR2 as YYNGEE. CDR3 length equals 15 residues. Trimming removed 4 bases from V and 0 bases from J, with 13 bases in between. Some clones are missing from TCRdb's copy, which holds only in-frame ones; the method was immunoSEQ multiplex PCR. The table lists over 70,000 clones, about 90% of them singletons. Material: PBMCs. V gene TRBV9 combines with J gene TRBJ1-2; no clear D gene. This clonotype was sampled from a woman under 30 in good health and CMV-seropositive. CDR3 sequence reads: CASSPSPGPNYGYTF. CDR3 bases: TGTGCCAGCAGCCCTAGCCCCGGACCTAACTATGGCTACACCTTC.